One and the same sample provided the 4 T cell receptor beta chains below, sequenced in a study of cytomegalovirus exposure and HLA in healthy donors. Method: immunoSEQ multiplex PCR; TCRdb's copy keeps in-frame clones and lacks some. The sample includes about 220,000 clones, roughly 84% seen only once; the top ten take around an eighth. Input material: PBMCs. Source of these receptors: a woman younger than 45 in good health and CMV-seropositive.

This rearrangement joins TRBV13 to TRBJ2-3; D perhaps matches TRBD2 (6 bases). CDR1 is PRHDT, CDR2 FYEKMQ, per germline (reference sequence). V was trimmed by 3 bases and J by 2 bases, leaving 9 bases between them. This CDR3 has 14 amino acids. For the CDR3, the DNA is TGTGCCAGCAGCTTGGGGACTTCCACAGATACGCAGTATTTT. Translated: CASSLGTSTDTQYF.

The CDR3 bases are TGTGCCAGCAGCATCAACACCGGGGAGCTGTTTTTT. Translating gives CASSINTGELFF. The gene calls are TRBV6-5 and TRBJ2-2, with D uncertain. Between the trimmed V and J ends, which lost 6 bases and 2 bases, there was a span of 4 bases. CDR1 and CDR2 (germline): MNHEY, SVGAGI. CDR3 length equals 12 residues.

V is TRBV19 and J is TRBJ1-2; unclear D gene. The CDR3 runs 13 residues. Germline loops: CDR1 LNHDA, CDR2 SQIVND (reference sequence). The germline V and J ends were trimmed by 11 bases and 4 bases, with 17 bases remaining between them. The CDR3 spells CASTTSQLYGYTF. DNA for the CDR3: TGTGCCTCCACCACCAGCCAACTCTATGGCTACACCTTC.

This rearrangement joins TRBV4-1 to TRBJ2-5; D unclear. V shed 4 bases and J shed 5 bases, with 14 bases lying between them. Looked up from germline, CDR1 is MGHRA and CDR2 is YSYEKL. CDR3 size: 14 residues. The CDR3 DNA sequence: TGCGCCAGCAGCCGTTTGGGGATAGAGGAGACCCAGTACTTC. It codes for CASSRLGIEETQYF.